The present T cell receptor beta chain was sequenced within a study of T cell changes during pregnancy in multiple sclerosis. CDR1 is MNHEY, CDR2 SMNVEV, per germline (reference sequence). The CDR3 loop spans 17 amino acids. V shed 5 bases, J shed 0 bases, and the junction held 10 bases outside the gene matches. Clones were sequenced by immunoSEQ multiplex PCR, and TCRdb holds only the in-frame ones, with some missing. Of 69,000 or so clones listed, around 90% were seen once; the top ten hold approximately 1.5%. V is TRBV27 and J is TRBJ2-1; 7 bases are shared with TRBD2. The source of this sequence is a female donor with multiple sclerosis, enrolled in a pregnancy study. The input for sequencing was peripheral blood, taken in the third trimester of pregnancy. The CDR3 DNA is TGTGCCAGCAGTCCCGGAGAGCGGGGCCTCTCCTACAATGAGCAGTTCTTC. Translating it yields CASSPGERGLSYNEQFF.